These 25 T cell receptor beta chains share one sample of origin, sequenced in a study of blood T cell repertoires in COVID-19. Clones were read by immunoSEQ multiplex PCR, and TCRdb kept only the in-frame ones, dropping some. Here the sample spans around 240,000 clones, about 82% being singletons. Sequencing input: PBMCs or T cells enriched from blood (not recorded which). The receptor source for this set is a woman aged 45-65 years who had recovered from COVID-19.

The chain is built from TRBV21-1 and TRBJ1-2. TRBV21-1 is termed a pseudogene. The CDR3 spans 16 residues. The CDR3 spells CASSKGGGRTIYGYTF. DNA of the CDR3: TGTGCCAGCAGCAAAGGCGGGGGGCGAACCATCTATGGCTACACCTTC.

The genes are TRBV7-3 and TRBJ2-4; maybe TRBD2 (6 bases). The V gene lost 3 bases and the J gene lost 0 bases, with 6 bases spanning the gap. CDR3 size: 14 residues. Germline CDR1 reads SGHTA; CDR2 reads FQGTGA. CDR3 coding DNA: TGTGCCAGCAGCTTGCGGGGAGCCAAAAACATTCAGTACTTC. This sequence encodes CASSLRGAKNIQYF.

J is TRBJ2-3 and V is TRBV24-1; possible D gene TRBD1, 5 bases. The germline V and J ends were trimmed by 3 bases and 2 bases, with 8 bases remaining between them. From germline, CDR1 is KGHDR and CDR2 SFDVKD. This CDR3 region has 14 residues. CDR3 region: CATSDRTITDTQYF. The CDR3 DNA is TGTGCCACCAGTGATCGGACAATCACAGATACGCAGTATTTT.

This clone appeared once. The chain couples TRBV5-5 to TRBJ1-2, with 9 bases identical to TRBD1. The CDR3 totals 15 residues. V lost 0 bases to trimming and J lost 1 base; unmatched junction nucleotides: 1. Germline V gene sequence: CDR1 SGHKS, CDR2 YYEKEE (reference sequence). DNA of the CDR3: TGTGCCAGCAGCTTGGAGGGACAGGGTAACTATGGCTACACCTTC. Protein product: CASSLEGQGNYGYTF.

The chain combines TRBV20-1 with TRBJ1-5; TRBD1 agrees at 9 bases. Germline loops: CDR1 DFQATT, CDR2 SNEGSKA (reference sequence). The CDR3 sequence is 16 residues long. Trimming removed 4 bases from V and 6 bases from J; junction bases left unmatched: 13. The CDR3 is CSATEILGTGFQPQHF. In nucleotides, the CDR3 is TGCAGTGCTACTGAGATTTTAGGGACAGGGTTTCAGCCCCAGCATTTT.

V and J are TRBV18 and TRBJ2-5; no clear D gene. In germline, CDR1 is KGHSH, CDR2 LQKENI. The CDR3 spans 13 residues. V dropped 3 bases and J dropped 2 bases, with 7 bases sitting between them. CDR3 bases: TGTGCCAGCTCACCTGCGTTACAAGAGACCCAGTACTTC. This translates into CASSPALQETQYF.

This clone was observed a few times. The V call is TRBV6-2 or TRBV6-3, the J call TRBJ1-1; TRBD1 might be the D (6 bases). The CDR3 contains 13 residues. CDR1 MNHEY and CDR2 SVGEGT come from the germline V gene. V was shortened by 2 bases and J by 4 bases, with 8 bases between the two germline ends. CDR3 protein: CASSYRDTTEAFF. CDR3 bases: TGTGCCAGCAGTTACCGGGACACCACTGAAGCTTTCTTT.

The rearrangement uses TRBV11-2 and TRBJ2-1; 7 nucleotides line up with TRBD2. Germline CDR1 is SGHAT and CDR2 is FQNNGV. This CDR3 is built from 17 residues. The junction had 10 bases not matched to a gene; V was cut back by 5 bases and J by 0 bases. The CDR3 region has the DNA TGTGCCAGCAGCCCCGGTGGGCGGGAGAGCTCCTACAATGAGCAGTTCTTC. It codes for CASSPGGRESSYNEQFF.

This clone was seen a single time. The V gene is TRBV3-1 (or the pseudogene TRBV3-2), the J gene TRBJ1-1; 7 nucleotides agree with TRBD1. The germline V gene has CDR1 LGHDT and CDR2 YNNKEL (reference sequence). CDR3 length equals 12 residues. The trim removed 6 bases at V and 8 bases at J, leaving 6 bases unmatched. This CDR3 reads CASRGPGQEAFF. The CDR3 bases are TGTGCCAGCAGAGGACCGGGACAGGAAGCTTTCTTT.

The rearrangement links TRBV24-1 to TRBJ2-2, with D possibly being TRBD1 (6 bases). The CDR3 covers 12 residues. Trimming took 10 bases from V and 7 from J, leaving 12 bases between them. Germline CDR1 reads KGHDR; CDR2 reads SFDVKD. CDR3 in DNA: TGTGCCACGGATACAGGGTACGGGGAGCTGTTTTTT. Encoded protein: CATDTGYGELFF.

The chain recombines TRBV7-3 with TRBJ2-5; D gene ambiguous. The CDR3 covers 15 residues. The V end was cut by 1 base, the J end by 2 bases, with 11 bases between. Germline CDR1 reads SGHTA; CDR2 reads FQGTGA. The CDR3 region is CASSLSDLVQETQYF. CDR3 bases: TGTGCCAGCAGCTTAAGTGATCTAGTTCAAGAGACCCAGTACTTC. The full variable domain, its missing parts supplied by reference TRBV7-3 and TRBJ2-5, is GAGVSQTPSNKVTEKGKYVELRCDPISGHTALYWYRQSLGQGPEFLIYFQGTGAADDSGLPNDRFFAVRPEGSVSTLKIQRTERGDSAVYLCASSLSDLVQETQYFGPGTRLLVL.

The rearrangement uses TRBV14 and TRBJ2-1; TRBD1 aligns across 8 bases. Germline trimming cut 8 bases from V and 9 bases from J; bases unmatched to any gene: 6. The CDR3 spans 12 residues. CDR1 is SGHDN, CDR2 FVKESK, per germline. CDR3 residues: CASSRTGIEQFF. The CDR3 bases are TGTGCCAGCTCCCGGACAGGGATTGAGCAGTTCTTC.

This rearrangement joins TRBV27 to TRBJ2-7, with unresolved D. V was cut by 4 bases and J by 2 bases, with 9 bases left in between. CDR1 and CDR2 (germline): MNHEY, SMNVEV (reference sequence). This CDR3 is 13 amino acids long. CDR3 DNA sequence: TGTGCCAGCAGTTACGGTCCGACCTACGAGCAGTACTTC. It encodes CASSYGPTYEQYF.

The V call is TRBV9, the J call TRBJ2-2, with TRBD2 identical over 8 bases. J gave up 1 base and V 5 bases, and 4 bases lay outside the gene matches. This CDR3 is built from 15 residues. Germline lookup yields CDR1 SGDLS and CDR2 YYNGEE. The CDR3 nucleotides read TGTGCCAGCAGGCGGGGGGCCGAGAACACCGGGGAGCTGTTTTTT. Translation gives CASRRGAENTGELFF.

The chain carries TRBV11-2 and TRBJ2-7; TRBD2 is a possible D gene (5 bases). Germline V gene data show CDR1 as SGHAT and CDR2 as FQNNGV. This CDR3 is 15 amino acids long. V gave up 1 base and J gave up 2 bases, with 12 bases separating them. For the CDR3, the DNA is TGTGCCAGCAGCTTAGGGTGGGAGCCAACCTACGAGCAGTACTTC. Translating gives CASSLGWEPTYEQYF.

The genes are TRBV27 and TRBJ2-1; 12 positions match TRBD2. Trimming at V came to 5 bases and at J to 8 bases, leaving 10 bases not matched to a gene. The CDR3 covers 16 residues. Germline-derived CDR1 and CDR2 are MNHEY and SMNVEV (reference sequence). The CDR3 sequence: CASSIRTSGIFDEQFF. DNA for the CDR3: TGTGCCAGCAGTATCCGGACTAGCGGGATATTCGATGAGCAGTTCTTC.

The chain recombines TRBV6-4 with TRBJ1-6; tentatively, D is TRBD1 (6 bases). Germline CDR1 reads MRHNA; CDR2 reads SNTAGT. This CDR3 spans 13 amino acids. Trimming took 8 bases from V and 7 from J, leaving 12 bases between them. CDR3 residues: CASASQGNSPLHF. The CDR3 DNA reads as TGTGCCAGCGCTTCACAGGGCAATTCACCCCTCCACTTT.

V and J are TRBV5-4 and TRBJ2-1; weak D call: TRBD2 (5 bases). The V gene lost 0 bases and the J gene lost 5 bases, with 18 bases spanning the gap. CDR3 size: 17 residues. Germline assignment: CDR1 SGHNT and CDR2 YYREEE (reference sequence). The CDR3 reads CASSLASGLASNNEQFF. The DNA of the CDR3 is TGTGCCAGCAGCTTGGCCTCGGGGTTAGCGTCAAACAATGAGCAGTTCTTC. Full variable domain (remainder filled in from reference TRBV5-4 and TRBJ2-1): ETGVTQSPTHLIKTRGQQVTLRCSSQSGHNTVSWYQQALGQGPQFIFQYYREEENGRGNFPPRFSGLQFPNYSSELNVNALELDDSALYLCASSLASGLASNNEQFFGPGTRLTVL.

The chain joins TRBV7-8 to TRBJ2-3, with 8 bases lining up with TRBD2. The CDR3 has 15 amino acids. J was trimmed by 5 bases and V by 4 bases; bases with no gene match: 8. CDR1 is SGHVS and CDR2 is FQNEAQ in the germline V gene. CDR3 nucleotides: TGTGCCAGCAGCTCACCAGCGGGAGCTGGAGATACGCAGTATTTT. Encoded protein: CASSSPAGAGDTQYF.

The rearrangement joins TRBV29-1 to TRBJ2-6; D remains unclear. Germline V lookup: CDR1 SQVTM, CDR2 ANQGSEA. V was clipped by 3 bases and J by 4 bases, with 10 bases between them. The CDR3 contains 14 residues. CDR3 in amino acids: CSVDRDSGANVLTF. DNA of the CDR3: TGCAGCGTTGATAGAGATTCCGGGGCCAACGTCCTGACTTTC.

V usage is TRBV11-2 and J usage is TRBJ1-3; the D is unclear. The germline V and J ends were trimmed by 5 bases and 7 bases, with 9 bases remaining between them. The CDR3 covers 12 residues. CDR1 and CDR2 (germline): SGHAT, FQNNGV. CDR3 DNA sequence: TGTGCCAGCAGCCCGATACATAACACCATATATTTT. Amino acid sequence: CASSPIHNTIYF.

J is TRBJ1-2 and V is TRBV30; the D gene is possibly TRBD1 (6 bases). The V end was cut by 1 base, the J end by 9 bases, with 12 bases between. This CDR3 has 12 residues. Germline V gene sequence: CDR1 GTSNPN, CDR2 SVGIG (reference sequence). The CDR3 loop reads CAWSAQGLRYTF. The CDR3 DNA reads as TGTGCCTGGAGTGCACAGGGTTTGCGCTACACCTTC.

This clone was recorded a few times. The chain recombines TRBV29-1 with TRBJ2-3, with TRBD2 matching 13 bases. Germline CDR1 is SQVTM and CDR2 is ANQGSEA. This CDR3 contains 15 residues. The ends lost 7 bases at V and 5 bases at J; junction bases unmatched: 9. The CDR3 DNA reads TGCAGCGGGGGGGGACTAGCGGGAACTATAGATACGCAGTATTTT. Its protein is CSGGGLAGTIDTQYF.

The chain joins TRBV7-9 to TRBJ1-5, with D perhaps TRBD1 (6 bases). This CDR3 contains 14 residues. The germline V gene encodes CDR1 SEHNR and CDR2 FQNEAQ (reference sequence). V was shortened by 5 bases and J by 7 bases, with 15 bases between the two germline ends. DNA of the CDR3: TGTGCCAGCAGCGGTAAGGGGGGGCAACAGCCCCAGCATTTT. The encoded protein is CASSGKGGQQPQHF.

The chain couples TRBV18 to TRBJ1-3; perhaps TRBD1 as D (5 bases). This CDR3 is built from 15 residues. The germline CDR1 and CDR2 sequences are KGHSH and LQKENI. V was trimmed by 3 bases and J by 0 bases, leaving 9 bases between them. As DNA, the CDR3 is TGTGCCAGCTCACCTGACAGCAACTCTGGAAACACCATATATTTT. Its translation is CASSPDSNSGNTIYF.